This T cell receptor beta chain was profiled in a study of blood T cell repertoires in COVID-19. Sequenced by immunoSEQ multiplex PCR; TCRdb stores in-frame clones only, minus some. The sample includes 270,000 or so clones, 86% seen only once; the top ten take 9.5% to 15%. Trimming stripped 5 bases from V and 1 base from J, with 19 bases between. In germline, CDR1 is MNHNY, CDR2 SVGAGI (reference sequence). The CDR3 length is 17 residues. Enrolled during active infection, Seattle patients were then followed longitudinally. Material: peripheral blood. The chain joins TRBV6-6 to TRBJ2-3; D perhaps matches TRBD2 (6 bases). The clonotype originates from a woman aged 25 to 39 with COVID-19, enrolled during active disease. CDR3 DNA sequence: TGTGCCAGCAGTCCGTCAGTCGGGGACTCCGGCACAGATACGCAGTATTTT. Encoded protein: CASSPSVGDSGTDTQYF.